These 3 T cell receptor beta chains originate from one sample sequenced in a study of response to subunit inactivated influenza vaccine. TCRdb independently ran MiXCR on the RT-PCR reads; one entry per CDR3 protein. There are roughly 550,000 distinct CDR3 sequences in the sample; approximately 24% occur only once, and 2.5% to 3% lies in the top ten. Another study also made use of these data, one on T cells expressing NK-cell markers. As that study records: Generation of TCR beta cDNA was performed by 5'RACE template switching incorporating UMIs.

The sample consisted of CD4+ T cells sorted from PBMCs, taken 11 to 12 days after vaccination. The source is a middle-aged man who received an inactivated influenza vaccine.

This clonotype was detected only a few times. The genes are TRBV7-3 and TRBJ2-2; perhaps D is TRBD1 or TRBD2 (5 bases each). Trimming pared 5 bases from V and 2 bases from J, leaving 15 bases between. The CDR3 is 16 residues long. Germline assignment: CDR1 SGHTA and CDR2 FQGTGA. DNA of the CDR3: TGTGCCAGCAGCATCTCCGGGACCTTCAACACCGGGGAGCTGTTTTTT. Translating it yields CASSISGTFNTGELFF.

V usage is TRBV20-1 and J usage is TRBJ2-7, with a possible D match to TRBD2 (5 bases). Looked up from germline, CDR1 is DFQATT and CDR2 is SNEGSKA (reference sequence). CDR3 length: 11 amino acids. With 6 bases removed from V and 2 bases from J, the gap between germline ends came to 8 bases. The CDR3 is CSAVSAYEQYF. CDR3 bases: TGCAGTGCGGTTAGCGCCTACGAGCAGTACTTC.

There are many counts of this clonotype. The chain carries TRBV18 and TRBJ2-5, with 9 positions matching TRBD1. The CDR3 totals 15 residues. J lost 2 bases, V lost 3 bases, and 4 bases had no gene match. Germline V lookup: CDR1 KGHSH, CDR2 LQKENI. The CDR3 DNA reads TGTGCCAGCTCACCCCTGACAGGGGGGCAAGAGACCCAGTACTTC. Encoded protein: CASSPLTGGQETQYF.